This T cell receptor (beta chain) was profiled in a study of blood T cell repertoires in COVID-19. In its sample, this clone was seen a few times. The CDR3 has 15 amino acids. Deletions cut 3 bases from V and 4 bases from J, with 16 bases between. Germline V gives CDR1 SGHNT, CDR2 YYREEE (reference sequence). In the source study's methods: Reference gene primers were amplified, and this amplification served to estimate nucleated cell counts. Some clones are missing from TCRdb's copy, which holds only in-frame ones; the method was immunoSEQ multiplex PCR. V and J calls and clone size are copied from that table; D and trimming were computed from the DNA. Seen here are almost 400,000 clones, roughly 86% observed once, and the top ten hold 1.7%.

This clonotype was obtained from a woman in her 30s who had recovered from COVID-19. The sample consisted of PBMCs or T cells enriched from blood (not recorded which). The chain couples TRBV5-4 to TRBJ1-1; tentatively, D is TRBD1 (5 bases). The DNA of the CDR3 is TGTGCCAGCAGCTGGCCAGAAAGAAGGGGCACTGAAGCTTTCTTT. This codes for CASSWPERRGTEAFF. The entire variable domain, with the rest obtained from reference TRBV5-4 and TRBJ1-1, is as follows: ETGVTQSPTHLIKTRGQQVTLRCSSQSGHNTVSWYQQALGQGPQFIFQYYREEENGRGNFPPRFSGLQFPNYSSELNVNALELDDSALYLCASSWPERRGTEAFFGQGTRLTVV.